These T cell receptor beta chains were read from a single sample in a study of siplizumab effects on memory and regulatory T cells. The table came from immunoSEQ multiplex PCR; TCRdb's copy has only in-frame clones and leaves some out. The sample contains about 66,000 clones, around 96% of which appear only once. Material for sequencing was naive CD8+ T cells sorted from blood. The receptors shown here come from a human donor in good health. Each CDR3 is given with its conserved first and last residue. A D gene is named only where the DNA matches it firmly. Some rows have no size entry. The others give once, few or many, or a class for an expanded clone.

CDR3nt: TGTGCCAGCAGCTCCGGGGGTTTGGAAAAACTGTTTTTT
CDR3aa: CASSSGGLEKLFF
j_gene: TRBJ1-4
d_gene: .
abundance: .
v_gene: TRBV7-6

CDR3nt: TGTGCCAGCAGCCCACTCGGGGGGGTGGACTATGGCTACACCTTC
CDR3aa: CASSPLGGVDYGYTF
j_gene: TRBJ1-2
d_gene: .
abundance: .
v_gene: TRBV7-8

CDR3nt: TGTGCCAGTAGTATATCCACGGGCCTCTCCTACGAGCAGTACTTC
CDR3aa: CASSISTGLSYEQYF
j_gene: TRBJ2-7
d_gene: .
abundance: .
v_gene: TRBV19

CDR3nt: TGTGCCAGTAGTATGTCTAGCGGGGGGGCGTCGACCCAGTACTTC
CDR3aa: CASSMSSGGASTQYF
j_gene: TRBJ2-5
d_gene: TRBD2
abundance: .
v_gene: TRBV19

CDR3nt: TGTGCCAGCAGTTCCAAGGGGGCAACTAATGAAAAACTGTTTTTT
CDR3aa: CASSSKGATNEKLFF
j_gene: TRBJ1-4
d_gene: .
abundance: .
v_gene: TRBV28

CDR3nt: TGTGCCAGTAGTGTTACGACCTCAAAGGCTTTCTTT
CDR3aa: CASSVTTSKAFF
j_gene: TRBJ1-1
d_gene: .
abundance: .
v_gene: TRBV19

CDR3nt: TGTGCCTGGAGTGTCCTCGGGGTCCCCTACGAGCAGTACTTC
CDR3aa: CAWSVLGVPYEQYF
j_gene: TRBJ2-7
d_gene: .
abundance: once
v_gene: TRBV30

CDR3nt: TGTGCCAGCAGCTTAGACGGGGACCGAATCGAAAAACTGTTTTTT
CDR3aa: CASSLDGDRIEKLFF
j_gene: TRBJ1-4
d_gene: .
abundance: .
v_gene: TRBV7-9

CDR3nt: TGTGCCAGCAGATCGGACGTCTCTGGAAACACCATATATTTT
CDR3aa: CASRSDVSGNTIYF
j_gene: TRBJ1-3
d_gene: .
abundance: .
v_gene: TRBV28

CDR3nt: TGTGCCAGCAGCTCCCACCCGAACACTGAAGCTTTCTTT
CDR3aa: CASSSHPNTEAFF
j_gene: TRBJ1-1
d_gene: .
abundance: .
v_gene: TRBV7-7

CDR3nt: TGTGCCAGCAGCCAAGAGGGGAACGGAGCTAACTATGGCTACACCTTC
CDR3aa: CASSQEGNGANYGYTF
j_gene: TRBJ1-2
d_gene: .
abundance: .
v_gene: TRBV4-2

CDR3nt: TGTGCCAGCGGTCTGGGGGCGGCCAAAAACATTCAGTACTTC
CDR3aa: CASGLGAAKNIQYF
j_gene: TRBJ2-4
d_gene: .
abundance: .
v_gene: TRBV7-9